Sequencing of this T cell receptor (beta chain) was carried out in a study of T cells in Graves' hyperthyroidism and ophthalmopathy (dated by TCRdb to between 2018 and 2021). In terms of the full investigation: To identify distinguishing TCR V-J signatures, a discovery cohort of around 100 patients was used, comprising some 45 with Graves' ophthalmopathy and some 60 with stable Graves' hyperthyroidism. Prospective prediction of ophthalmopathy was tested in an independent validation cohort of 18 to 20 hyperthyroidism patients and 17 patients who later progressed to ophthalmopathy. The roughly 90 discovery patients were divided at random into training and test sets in a 7:3 ratio. In about 6 Graves' hyperthyroidism patients, the study also compared T-cell repertoires from thyroid tissue with T-cell repertoires from blood. After blood sampling, hyperthyroidism patients were treated with methimazole at a starting dose of 30 mg daily, and ophthalmopathy patients were treated with high-dose intravenous methylprednisolone. TCR Vbeta CDR3 sequencing of roughly 140 peripheral blood samples (43 ophthalmopathy, roughly 72 hyperthyroidism and 17 progressor patients) is reported in the paper.

Any patient with an uncontrolled infection, another autoimmune disease, pregnancy or lactation was excluded. Diagnoses were established on the basis of clinical symptoms, serum thyroxine and TRAb, thyroid ultrasound, and orbital computed tomography. Trizol reagent was used to extract total RNA, and RNA quality was then checked on an Agilent 2100 Bioanalyzer. This clonotype was seen once. Its specific antigen is unknown. The junction departs from the called germline gene at one end, perhaps through a read error. The paper as a whole reports these results and caveats: A model built on a 13 V-J signature distinguished ophthalmopathy from stable hyperthyroidism, reaching 87.88% sensitivity and 81% to 83% specificity in cross-validation and 80%/75% in testing. Most expanded thyroid clonotypes (frequency above 0.001) were also detected in blood, a finding suggesting that blood repertoires may reflect thyroid immune responses. In validation, the model predicted progression to ophthalmopathy with about 71% sensitivity and 72% to 85% specificity, a median of 6.5 months before onset. Sample size was not statistically predetermined, and blinding of investigators to group allocation was not performed.

CDR1 and CDR2 are read off the germline V gene as WSHSY and SAAADI. Reading from cysteine to phenylalanine, the CDR3 counts 17 amino acids. The DNA shown is the 51-base CDR3, in frame from base 1. The TCR beta CDR3 regions were amplified from the RNA transcripts. For the first round of RT-PCR on the TCR CDR3, the HTBI primer set was used together with the Qiagen OneStep RT-PCR kit. Libraries were constructed in a second round of multiplex PCR, after which size selection and purification were carried out. Paired-end sequencing of the libraries was performed with 100 bp reads on an Illumina HiSeq2000. The authors' pipeline ran thus. SOAPnuke was used to process the raw data, throwing out any read that contained adapters or uncalled bases, had a mean Phred below 15, or lacked an exact constant-primer or identifier match. COPE v1.2.5 was used to merge the high-quality paired reads, and each unique nucleotide sequence was defined as a clonotype. MiTCR v1.1 was used to align the clonotypes against IMGT TRBV, TRBD and TRBJ reference segments. Analysis was restricted to V-J combinations with a frequency above 0.0001, which covered 98% to 99.2% of repertoires. A TCS score was defined as the ratio between F50 (clonal expansion) and ExV (chaos), using BLOSUM62-based TCRdist between CDR3 peptides within each V-J. Welch's t-statistics and random forest reduced just over 500 V-J features to some 14, which were used in a naive Bayes classifier (R e1071). The Morisita-Horn index was used to measure how similar the thyroid and blood repertoires were. TCRdb applied fastp at Q25 and MiXCR to the public reads, then kept only in-frame beta chains. Each CDR3 protein gets just one entry, which takes the most common genes and DNA from the rows behind it. The V and J calls here are based on TCRdb, not the publication. The sample profile shows 490,000 or so distinct CDR3 sequences; 46% of them were found once. The ten largest clones capture about two fifths of the sample.

The sequenced sample consisted of peripheral blood or thyroid tissue (not recorded which). The rearranged segments are TRBV10-2 and TRBJ2-7; possibly the D gene is TRBD2, per 6 matching bases. The sequence was collected from an adult woman with Graves' disease, either hyperthyroidism or ophthalmopathy (not recorded which). The bases read TGTGCCAGCAGTTACTCTTCGGCATGGGAGGCACTCTACGAGCAGTACTTC. This sequence encodes CASSYSSAWEALYEQYF.